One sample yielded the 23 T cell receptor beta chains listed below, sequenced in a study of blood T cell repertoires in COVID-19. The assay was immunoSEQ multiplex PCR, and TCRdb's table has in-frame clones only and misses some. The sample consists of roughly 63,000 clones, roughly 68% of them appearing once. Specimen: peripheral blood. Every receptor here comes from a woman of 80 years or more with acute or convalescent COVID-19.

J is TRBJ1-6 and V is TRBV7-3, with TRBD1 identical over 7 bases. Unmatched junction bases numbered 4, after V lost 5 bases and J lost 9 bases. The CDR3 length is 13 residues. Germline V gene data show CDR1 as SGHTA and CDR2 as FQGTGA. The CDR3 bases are TGTGCCAGCAGCGATAGACAGGGTTCACCCCTCCACTTT. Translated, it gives CASSDRQGSPLHF.

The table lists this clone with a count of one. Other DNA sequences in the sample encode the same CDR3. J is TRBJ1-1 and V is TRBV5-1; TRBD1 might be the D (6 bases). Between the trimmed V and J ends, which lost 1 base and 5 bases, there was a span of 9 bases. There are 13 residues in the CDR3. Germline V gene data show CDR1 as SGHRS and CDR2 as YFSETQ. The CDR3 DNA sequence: TGCGCCAGCAGCTTGTCCCAGGGGACTGAAGCTTTCTTT. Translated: CASSLSQGTEAFF.

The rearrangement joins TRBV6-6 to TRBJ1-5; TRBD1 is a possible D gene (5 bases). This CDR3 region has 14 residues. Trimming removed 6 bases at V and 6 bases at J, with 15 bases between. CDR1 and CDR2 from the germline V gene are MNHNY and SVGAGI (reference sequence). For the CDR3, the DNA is TGTGCCAGCAGCCGGCCCGGGGGGGTTCAGCCCCAGCATTTT. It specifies CASSRPGGVQPQHF.

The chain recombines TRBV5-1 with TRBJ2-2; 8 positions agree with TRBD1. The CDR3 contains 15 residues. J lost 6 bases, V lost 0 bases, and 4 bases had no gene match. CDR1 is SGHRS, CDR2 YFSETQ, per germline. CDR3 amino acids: CASSLGRGHAGELFF. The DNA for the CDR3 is TGCGCCAGCAGCTTGGGCAGGGGGCACGCCGGGGAGCTGTTTTTT. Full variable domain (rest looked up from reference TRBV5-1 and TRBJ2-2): KAGVTQTPRYLIKTRGQQVTLSCSPISGHRSVSWYQQTPGQGLQFLFEYFSETQRNKGNFPGRFSGRQFSNSRSEMNVSTLELGDSALYLCASSLGRGHAGELFFGEGSRLTVL.

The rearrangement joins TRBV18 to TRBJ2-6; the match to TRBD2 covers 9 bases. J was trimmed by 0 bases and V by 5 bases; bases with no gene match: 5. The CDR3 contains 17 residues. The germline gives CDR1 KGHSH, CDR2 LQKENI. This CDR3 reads CASSRSSGTSGANVLTF. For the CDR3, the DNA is TGTGCCAGCTCAAGGTCTAGCGGGACCTCTGGGGCCAACGTCCTGACTTTC.

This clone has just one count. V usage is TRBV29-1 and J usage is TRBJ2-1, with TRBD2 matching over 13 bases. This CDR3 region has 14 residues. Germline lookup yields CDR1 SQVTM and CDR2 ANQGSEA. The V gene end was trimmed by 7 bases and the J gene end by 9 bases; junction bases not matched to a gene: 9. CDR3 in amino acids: CSGKLAGGPSEQFF. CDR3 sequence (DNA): TGCAGCGGTAAACTAGCGGGAGGGCCAAGTGAGCAGTTCTTC.

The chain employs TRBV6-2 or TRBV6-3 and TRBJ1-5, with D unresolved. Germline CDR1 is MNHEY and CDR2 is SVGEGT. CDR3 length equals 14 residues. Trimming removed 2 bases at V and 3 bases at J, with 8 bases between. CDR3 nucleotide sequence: TGTGCCAGCAGTTACAAGGAGAACAATCAGCCCCAGCATTTT. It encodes CASSYKENNQPQHF.

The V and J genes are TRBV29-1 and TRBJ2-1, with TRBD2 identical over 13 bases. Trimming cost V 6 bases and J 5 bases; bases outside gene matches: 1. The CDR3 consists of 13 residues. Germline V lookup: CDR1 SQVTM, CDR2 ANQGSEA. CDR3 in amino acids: CSVGLAGDNEQFF. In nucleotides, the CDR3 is TGCAGCGTCGGACTAGCGGGAGACAATGAGCAGTTCTTC.

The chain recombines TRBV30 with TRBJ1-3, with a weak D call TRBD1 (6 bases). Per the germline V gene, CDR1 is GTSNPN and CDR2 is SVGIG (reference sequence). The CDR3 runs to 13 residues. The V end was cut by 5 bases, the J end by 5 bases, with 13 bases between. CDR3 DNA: TGTGCCTGGGGGGGGCAGACAAGAAACACCATATATTTT. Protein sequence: CAWGGQTRNTIYF.

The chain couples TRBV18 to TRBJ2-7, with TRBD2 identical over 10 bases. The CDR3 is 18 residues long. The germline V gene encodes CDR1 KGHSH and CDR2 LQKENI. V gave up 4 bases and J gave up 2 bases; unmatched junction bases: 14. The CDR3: CASSRYGAGGYGAYEQYF. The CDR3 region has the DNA TGTGCCAGCTCACGGTATGGAGCGGGAGGGTACGGAGCCTACGAGCAGTACTTC. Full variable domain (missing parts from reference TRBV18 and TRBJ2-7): NAGVMQNPRHLVRRRGQEARLRCSPMKGHSHVYWYRQLPEEGLKFMVYLQKENIIDESGMPKERFSAEFPKEGPSILRIQQVVRGDSAAYFCASSRYGAGGYGAYEQYFGPGTRLTVT.

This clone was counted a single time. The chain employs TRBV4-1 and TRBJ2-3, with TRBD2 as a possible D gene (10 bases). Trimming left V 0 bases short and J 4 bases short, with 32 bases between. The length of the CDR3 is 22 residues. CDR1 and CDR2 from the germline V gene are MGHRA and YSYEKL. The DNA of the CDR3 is TGCGCCAGCAGCCAAGATCTGGGGGACAGGGTTCAAGCGGGAGGGCCCTCAGATACGCAGTATTTT. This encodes CASSQDLGDRVQAGGPSDTQYF.

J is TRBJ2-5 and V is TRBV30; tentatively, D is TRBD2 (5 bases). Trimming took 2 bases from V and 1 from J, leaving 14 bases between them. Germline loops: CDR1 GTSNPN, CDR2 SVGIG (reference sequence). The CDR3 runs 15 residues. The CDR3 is CAWSSEGTSQETQYF. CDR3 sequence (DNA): TGTGCCTGGAGTTCCGAGGGAACGAGCCAAGAGACCCAGTACTTC. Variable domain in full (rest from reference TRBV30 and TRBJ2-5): SQTIHQWPATLVQPVGSPLSLECTVEGTSNPNLYWYRQAAGRGLQLLFYSVGIGQISSEVPQNLSASRPQDRQFILSSKKLLLSDSGFYLCAWSSEGTSQETQYFGPGTRLLVL.

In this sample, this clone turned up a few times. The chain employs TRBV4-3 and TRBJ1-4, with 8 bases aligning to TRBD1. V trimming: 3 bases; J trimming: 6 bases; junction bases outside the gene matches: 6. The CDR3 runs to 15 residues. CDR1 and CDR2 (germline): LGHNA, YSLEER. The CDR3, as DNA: TGCGCCAGCAGCCAGAGCCGACAGGGGTATGAAAAACTGTTTTTT. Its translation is CASSQSRQGYEKLFF.

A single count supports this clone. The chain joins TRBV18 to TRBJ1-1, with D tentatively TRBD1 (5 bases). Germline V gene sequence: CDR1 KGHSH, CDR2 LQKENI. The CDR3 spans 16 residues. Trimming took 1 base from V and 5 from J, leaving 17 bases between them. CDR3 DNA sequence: TGTGCCAGCTCACCACTCAAAACGGGTAGGGGAACTGAAGCTTTCTTT. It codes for CASSPLKTGRGTEAFF.

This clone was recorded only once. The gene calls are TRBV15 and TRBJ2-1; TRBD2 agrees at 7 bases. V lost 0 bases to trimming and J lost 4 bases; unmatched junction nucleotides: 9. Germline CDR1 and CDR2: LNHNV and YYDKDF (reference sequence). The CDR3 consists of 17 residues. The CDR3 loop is CATSREGGGSPYNEQFF. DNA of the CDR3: TGTGCCACCAGCAGAGAGGGGGGAGGGTCGCCTTACAATGAGCAGTTCTTC.

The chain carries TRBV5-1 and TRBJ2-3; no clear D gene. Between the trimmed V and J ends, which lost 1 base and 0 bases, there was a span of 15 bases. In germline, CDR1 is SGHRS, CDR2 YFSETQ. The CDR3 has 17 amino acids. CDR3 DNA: TGCGCCAGCAGCTTGTGGGCAGGCATAACTAGCACAGATACGCAGTATTTT. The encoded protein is CASSLWAGITSTDTQYF.

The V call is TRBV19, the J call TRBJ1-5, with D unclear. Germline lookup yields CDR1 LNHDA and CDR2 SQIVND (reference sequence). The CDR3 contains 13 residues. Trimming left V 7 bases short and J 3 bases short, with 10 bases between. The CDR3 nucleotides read TGTGCCAGTAATTCCGCGTTCAATCAGCCCCAGCATTTT. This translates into CASNSAFNQPQHF.

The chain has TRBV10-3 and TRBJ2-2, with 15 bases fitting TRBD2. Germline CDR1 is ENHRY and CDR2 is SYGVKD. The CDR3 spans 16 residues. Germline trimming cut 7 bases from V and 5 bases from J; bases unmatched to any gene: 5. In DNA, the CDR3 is TGTGCCATCAATCCGGGACTAGCGGGAGGAACCGGGGAGCTGTTTTTT. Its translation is CAINPGLAGGTGELFF.

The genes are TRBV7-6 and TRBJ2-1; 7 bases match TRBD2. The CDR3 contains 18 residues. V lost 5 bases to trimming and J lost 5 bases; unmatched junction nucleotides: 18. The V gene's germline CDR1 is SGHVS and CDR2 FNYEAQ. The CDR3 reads CASSLRGGLATNNNEQFF. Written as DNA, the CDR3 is TGTGCCAGCAGCCTCCGGGGAGGGCTAGCGACCAACAACAATGAGCAGTTCTTC.

DNA for the CDR3: TGTGCCAGCAGTCACCGACAGGGGCTAACGCTTAGCACAGATACGCAGTATTTT. Its protein product is CASSHRQGLTLSTDTQYF. The gene calls are TRBV28 and TRBJ2-3; 8 bases line up with TRBD1. Germline V CDR1 and CDR2: MDHEN, SYDVKM. The V and J ends lost 5 bases and 0 bases, in that order; junction bases with no gene match: 13. The CDR3 sequence is 18 residues long.

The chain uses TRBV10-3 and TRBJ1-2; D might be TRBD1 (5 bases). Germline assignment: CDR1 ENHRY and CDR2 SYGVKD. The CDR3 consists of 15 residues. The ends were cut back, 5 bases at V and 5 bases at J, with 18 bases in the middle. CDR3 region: CAISQRDGGPYGYTF. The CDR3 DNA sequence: TGTGCCATCAGTCAACGGGACGGGGGACCGTATGGCTACACCTTC.

CDR3 bases: TGTGCCAGCAGCCCACTGACAGGAGATGAGCAGTACTTC. The encoded protein is CASSPLTGDEQYF. The J gene is TRBJ2-7, the V gene TRBV4-2, with TRBD1 as a possible D gene (6 bases). The CDR3 totals 13 residues. Germline V CDR1 and CDR2: LGHNA, YNFKEQ. V shed 4 bases and J shed 7 bases, with 14 bases lying between them.

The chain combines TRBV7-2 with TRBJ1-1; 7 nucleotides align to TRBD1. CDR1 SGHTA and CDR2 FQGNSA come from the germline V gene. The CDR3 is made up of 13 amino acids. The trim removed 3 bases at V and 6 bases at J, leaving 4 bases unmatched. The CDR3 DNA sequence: TGTGCCAGCAGCTTTGGACAGGCATCTGAAGCTTTCTTT. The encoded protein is CASSFGQASEAFF.